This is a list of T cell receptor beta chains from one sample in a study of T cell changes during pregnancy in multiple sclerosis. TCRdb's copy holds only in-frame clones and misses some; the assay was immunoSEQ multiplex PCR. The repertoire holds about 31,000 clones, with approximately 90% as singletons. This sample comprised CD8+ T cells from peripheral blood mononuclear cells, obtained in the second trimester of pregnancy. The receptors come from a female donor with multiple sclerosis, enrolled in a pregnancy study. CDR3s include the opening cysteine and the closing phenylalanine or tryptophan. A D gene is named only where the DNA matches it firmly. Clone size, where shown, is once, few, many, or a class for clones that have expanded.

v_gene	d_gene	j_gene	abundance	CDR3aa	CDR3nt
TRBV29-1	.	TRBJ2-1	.	CSAGLSSYNEQFF	TGCAGCGCGGGTTTAAGCTCCTACAATGAGCAGTTCTTC
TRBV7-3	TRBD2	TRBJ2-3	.	CASSLAGGPVDTQYF	TGTGCCAGCAGCTTAGCGGGAGGGCCGGTAGATACGCAGTATTTT
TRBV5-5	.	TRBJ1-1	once	CASSLKGVNTEAFF	TGTGCCAGCAGCTTGAAAGGGGTGAACACTGAAGCTTTCTTT
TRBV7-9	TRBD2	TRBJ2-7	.	CASSLDEGLAGSEQYF	TGTGCCAGCAGCTTAGACGAAGGACTAGCGGGATCCGAGCAGTACTTC
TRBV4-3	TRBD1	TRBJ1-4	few	CASSTQTGQGFEKLFF	TGCGCCAGCAGCACCCAAACGGGACAGGGATTTGAAAAACTGTTTTTT
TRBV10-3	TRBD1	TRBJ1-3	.	CAISEGQDSVGNTIYF	TGTGCCATCAGTGAGGGACAGGACTCGGTTGGAAACACCATATATTTT
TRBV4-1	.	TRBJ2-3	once	CASSQIADSTDTQYF	TGCGCCAGCAGCCAAATAGCGGATAGCACAGATACGCAGTATTTT
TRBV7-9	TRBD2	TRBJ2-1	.	CASSYPLAGVVSDNEQFF	TGTGCCAGCAGTTACCCCCTAGCGGGAGTGGTTAGTGACAATGAGCAGTTCTTC
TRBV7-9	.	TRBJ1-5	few	CASSFSGFNQPQHF	TGTGCCAGCAGCTTTTCGGGTTTCAATCAGCCCCAGCATTTT
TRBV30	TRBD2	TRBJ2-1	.	CAWSWSSGIDSYNEQFF	TGTGCCTGGAGTTGGAGTAGCGGGATAGATTCCTACAATGAGCAGTTCTTC
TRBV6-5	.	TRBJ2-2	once	CASSYTGAGELFF	TGTGCCAGCAGTTACACGGGGGCCGGGGAGCTGTTTTTT
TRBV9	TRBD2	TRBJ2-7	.	CASSGEAGDSYEQYF	TGTGCCAGCAGCGGGGAAGCGGGAGACTCCTACGAGCAGTACTTC
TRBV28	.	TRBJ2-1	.	CASSLRVSGEQFF	TGTGCCAGCAGTTTAAGGGTGAGCGGAGAGCAGTTCTTC
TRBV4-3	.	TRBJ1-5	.	CASSQDSGSQPQHF	TGCGCCAGCAGCCAAGATTCCGGGTCCCAGCCCCAGCATTTT
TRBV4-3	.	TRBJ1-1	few	CASSQDLSGIGTEAFF	TGCGCCAGCAGCCAAGATCTATCCGGGATCGGCACTGAAGCTTTCTTT
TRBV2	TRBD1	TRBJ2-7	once	CASSQGQGFDAGYEQYF	TGTGCCAGCAGTCAAGGACAGGGATTTGATGCAGGCTACGAGCAGTACTTC
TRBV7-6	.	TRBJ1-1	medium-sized	CASSLAQGGRPEAFF	TGTGCCAGCAGCTTAGCGCAAGGAGGGCGGCCTGAAGCTTTCTTT